The rows below give T cell receptor beta chains drawn from one sample of a study of regulatory T cells in long-lasting Graves disease. TCRdb fed the multiplex PCR reads into MiXCR, producing one record per CDR3 protein. The profile shows 300,000 to 400,000 distinct CDR3 sequences, 16% of them singletons. A further study also used this sample, focusing on T cells in Graves' hyperthyroidism and ophthalmopathy.

Sample: peripheral blood mononuclear cells (PBMCs), taken at new diagnosis, from a patient treated with antithyroid drugs. The receptors derive from a man aged 35 to 55 with Graves disease. Each CDR3 is given with its conserved first and last residue. The D gene is left open where the match is weak. Only some rows state a clone size, as once, few, many or a class for expanded clones.

v_gene	j_gene	d_gene	abundance	CDR3aa	CDR3nt
TRBV5-1	TRBJ2-7	TRBD2	many	CASSLAAGRYEQYF	TGCGCCAGCAGCTTGGCAGCGGGACGCTACGAGCAGTACTTC
TRBV2	TRBJ1-6	.	many	CASSRPRNSPLHF	TGTGCCAGCAGCCGCCCTAGGAATTCACCCCTCCACTTT
TRBV6-2/TRBV6-3	TRBJ2-1	TRBD1	many	CASSSTGGLGPYNEQFF	TGTGCCAGCAGTTCCACAGGGGGCTTGGGCCCATACAATGAGCAGTTCTTC
TRBV27	TRBJ1-6	.	.	CASSPSARSSSPLHF	TGTGCCAGCAGTCCCTCGGCAAGGTCCAGTTCACCCCTCCACTTT
TRBV15	TRBJ2-2	TRBD1	few	CATSGEQGMKLFF	TGTGCCACCAGCGGCGAACAGGGGATGAAGCTGTTTTTT
TRBV14	TRBJ2-1	.	.	CASSRQPPTYNEQFF	TGTGCCAGCAGCCGCCAACCGCCCACCTACAATGAGCAGTTCTTC
TRBV7-6	TRBJ2-2	.	many	CASSLAAAANTGELFF	TGTGCCAGCAGCTTAGCCGCGGCGGCGAACACCGGGGAGCTGTTTTTT
TRBV12-3/TRBV12-4	TRBJ2-5	.	many	CASSLGLKGTQYF	TGTGCCAGCAGTTTAGGACTTAAGGGGACCCAGTACTTC
TRBV7-9	TRBJ1-1	TRBD1	many	CASSLYTGAAFF	TGTGCCAGCAGCTTATATACAGGGGCAGCTTTCTTT
TRBV30	TRBJ1-4	.	many	CAWSPGVGASEKLFF	TGTGCCTGGAGCCCCGGGGTAGGGGCAAGTGAAAAACTGTTTTTT
TRBV10-3	TRBJ1-6	TRBD1	many	CAISQPKGGANSPLHF	TGTGCCATCAGTCAGCCCAAAGGGGGCGCGAATTCACCCCTCCACTTT
TRBV7-2	TRBJ2-1	.	many	CASRSNYEQFF	TGTGCCAGCAGGTCGAATTATGAGCAGTTCTTC
TRBV5-1	TRBJ2-3	TRBD1	.	CASSRSGQSTDTQYF	TGCGCCAGCAGCCGATCGGGACAGAGCACAGATACGCAGTATTTT
TRBV9	TRBJ2-1	.	few	CASSQVLLGFNEQFF	TGTGCCAGCAGCCAAGTCCTCCTTGGGTTTAATGAGCAGTTCTTC
TRBV11-3	TRBJ2-5	.	many	CASSLEKLGQGGEETQYF	TGTGCCAGCAGCTTGGAGAAGCTCGGACAGGGAGGGGAAGAGACCCAGTACTTC
TRBV27	TRBJ2-7	TRBD1	many	CASSRTGGNEQYF	TGTGCCAGCTCCCGGACAGGGGGTAACGAGCAGTACTTC
TRBV28	TRBJ2-2	TRBD1	many	CASSSSRQGRSGELFF	TGTGCCAGCAGTTCCTCCCGACAGGGGAGGTCCGGGGAGCTGTTTTTT
TRBV19	TRBJ1-5	TRBD1	few	CASSIVRQGGNQPQHF	TGTGCCAGTAGTATAGTAAGACAGGGGGGGAATCAGCCCCAGCATTTT
TRBV5-7	TRBJ1-5	.	many	CASSPLRWGRFTDWKSQPQHF	TGTGCCAGCAGCCCTCTGCGGTGGGGGCGCTTCACGGACTGGAAGAGCCAGCCCCAGCATTTT
TRBV6-1	TRBJ2-3	TRBD2	many	CASKRTSGGGTDTQYF	TGTGCCAGCAAAAGGACTAGCGGGGGAGGGACAGATACGCAGTATTTT
TRBV20-1	TRBJ2-7	TRBD1	.	CSARTGISEQYF	TGCAGTGCCAGGACAGGGATCAGCGAGCAGTACTTC
TRBV7-3	TRBJ2-5	TRBD2	many	CASSLSGLGRGETQYF	TGTGCCAGCAGCTTATCGGGACTAGGCAGGGGCGAGACCCAGTACTTC
TRBV27	TRBJ2-1	.	many	CASSPMGNYNEQFF	TGTGCCAGCAGCCCAATGGGGAACTACAATGAGCAGTTCTTC
TRBV4-3	TRBJ1-6	.	.	CASGQDPPYSPLHF	TGCGCCAGCGGCCAAGACCCTCCGTATTCACCCCTCCACTTT
TRBV18	TRBJ1-1	.	.	CASSPPVLANTEAFF	TGTGCCAGCTCACCACCGGTTTTGGCGAACACTGAAGCTTTCTTT
TRBV7-2	TRBJ2-7	.	many	CASSLERASIEQYF	TGTGCCAGCAGCTTGGAAAGGGCTTCGATCGAGCAGTACTTC
TRBV19	TRBJ1-3	TRBD1	.	CASSAAGTASGNTIYF	TGTGCCAGTAGTGCCGCCGGGACAGCCTCTGGAAACACCATATATTTT
TRBV10-3	TRBJ2-3	.	.	CAISGRADTQYF	TGTGCCATCAGTGGTCGGGCAGATACGCAGTATTTT
TRBV27	TRBJ1-1	TRBD1	.	CASSFLERGHTEAFF	TGTGCCAGCAGTTTCCTGGAGAGGGGGCACACTGAAGCTTTCTTT
TRBV19	TRBJ2-1	.	.	CASSIGGSFSSYNEQFF	TGTGCCAGTAGTATCGGTGGCAGCTTTAGCTCCTACAATGAGCAGTTCTTC
TRBV28	TRBJ2-7	TRBD1	many	CASSSNTLGQGYEQYF	TGTGCCAGCAGCTCCAATACGTTGGGACAGGGCTACGAGCAGTACTTC
TRBV28	TRBJ2-3	TRBD2	.	CASHSSGTSGNTQYF	TGTGCCAGCCATTCGAGCGGGACTAGCGGCAATACGCAGTATTTT
TRBV7-8	TRBJ2-2	.	many	CASGLGRFVGELFF	TGTGCCAGCGGCCTGGGCCGTTTTGTCGGGGAGCTGTTTTTT
TRBV18	TRBJ2-7	TRBD1	.	CVSPPGRGPYEQYF	TGTGTCAGCCCACCGGGCAGGGGGCCCTACGAGCAGTACTTC
TRBV6-2/TRBV6-3	TRBJ2-3	.	many	CASSYGLASTDTQYF	TGTGCCAGCAGTTACGGCCTGGCTAGCACAGATACGCAGTATTTT
TRBV20-1	TRBJ2-2	TRBD1	many	CSAGYRGNIAGELFF	TGCAGTGCAGGATACAGGGGAAACATCGCCGGGGAGCTGTTTTTT
TRBV28	TRBJ2-5	.	many	CASSRQEETQYF	TGTGCCAGCAGTAGACAGGAAGAGACCCAGTACTTC
TRBV28	TRBJ1-3	.	.	CASRTFLGKSGNAIYF	TGTGCCAGCAGGACCTTCCTCGGCAAGTCTGGAAACGCCATATATTTT
TRBV7-9	TRBJ2-7	.	many	CASSPGGRGHEQYF	TGTGCCAGCAGCCCTGGGGGCAGGGGTCACGAGCAGTACTTC
TRBV28	TRBJ2-7	.	many	CASNGGTPYEQYF	TGTGCCAGCAACGGGGGCACCCCCTACGAGCAGTACTTC
TRBV20-1	TRBJ2-3	TRBD1	.	CSVVSPDRGLQDTQYF	TGCAGTGTCGTCAGCCCGGACAGGGGGCTACAAGATACGCAGTATTTT